Each of the 9 T cell receptor beta chains below was sequenced from the same sample in a study of Ad26.COV2.S vaccination and SARS-CoV-2 variants. Produced via immunoSEQ multiplex PCR; TCRdb's table is partial and in-frame only. The table has over 300,000 clones, under 90% seen once. Indicated treatment: some 19 received Ad26.COV2.S at low or high dose, single or two shots; about 5 received placebo; per-sample allocation not given. The samples were gathered on day 63 after the first injection of vaccine or placebo. This specimen was peripheral blood, taken in a trial of Ad26.COV2.S vaccine versus placebo. The receptors derive from a person aged 18-60 years who received the Ad26.COV2.S COVID-19 vaccine or a placebo.

The V call is TRBV5-4, the J call TRBJ2-3; 8 bases are shared with TRBD1. The CDR3 totals 14 residues. Unmatched junction bases numbered 1, after V lost 0 bases and J lost 4 bases. The germline V gene encodes CDR1 SGHNT and CDR2 YYREEE (reference sequence). CDR3: CASSLGTGPDTQYF. In DNA form, the CDR3 reads TGTGCCAGCAGCTTGGGGACAGGGCCAGATACGCAGTATTTT.

The chain recombines TRBV6-1 with TRBJ2-3, with 12 positions matching TRBD2. J lost 4 bases, V lost 4 bases, and 6 bases had no gene match. The CDR3 is 16 amino acids. In germline, CDR1 is MNHNS, CDR2 SASEGT. CDR3 in amino acids: CASSGPWTSGADTQYF. The CDR3 region has the DNA TGTGCCAGCAGTGGTCCTTGGACTAGCGGGGCAGATACGCAGTATTTT.

The sample holds a few counts of this clone. The DNA for the CDR3 is TGTGCCAGCAGCTTGGCGGGGGGCCCCGGGGAGCTGTTTTTT. The encoded protein is CASSLAGGPGELFF. The chain carries TRBV5-4 and TRBJ2-2, with a weak D call TRBD2 (7 bases). Germline V lookup: CDR1 SGHNT, CDR2 YYREEE (reference sequence). This CDR3 has 14 residues. V was clipped by 0 bases and J by 6 bases, with 9 bases between them.

V usage is TRBV7-9 and J usage is TRBJ2-7; D is ambiguous. Germline V lookup: CDR1 SEHNR, CDR2 FQNEAQ (reference sequence). The CDR3 is 13 amino acids. The V gene lost 3 bases and the J gene lost 0 bases, with 6 bases spanning the gap. The CDR3 sequence: CASSFLTSYEQYF. The CDR3 region has the DNA TGTGCCAGCAGCTTCCTTACCTCCTACGAGCAGTACTTC.

The DNA of the CDR3 is TGTGCCATCAGTGAAAGGAGCAGGGAGTACAATGAGCAGTTCTTC. Protein sequence: CAISERSREYNEQFF. The V gene is TRBV10-3, the J gene TRBJ2-1, with D tentatively TRBD1 or TRBD2 (5 bases each). Germline V gene data show CDR1 as ENHRY and CDR2 as SYGVKD. CDR3 length equals 15 residues. The V end lost 3 bases, the J end lost 4 bases, and 13 bases lay between the germline ends.

This rearrangement joins TRBV7-9 to TRBJ1-5; no definite D call. Trimming cost V 1 base and J 8 bases, with 15 bases left between them. CDR3 length: 15 amino acids. The germline V gene has CDR1 SEHNR and CDR2 FQNEAQ (reference sequence). Here the CDR3 reads CASSLGPALREPQHF. The CDR3 DNA follows: TGTGCCAGCAGCTTAGGGCCGGCCCTGCGAGAGCCCCAGCATTTT.

This clone was observed a single time. This chain uses TRBV5-1 with TRBJ2-2; no definite D call. Trimming left V 2 bases short and J 4 bases short, with 3 bases between. CDR1 is SGHRS and CDR2 is YFSETQ in the germline V gene. This CDR3 region has 12 residues. The CDR3 nucleotides read TGCGCCAGCAGCTTTTTCACCGGGGAGCTGTTTTTT. It yields the protein CASSFFTGELFF.

On this clone itself: This sample includes further DNA sequences coding for the same CDR3. The J gene is TRBJ1-1, the V gene TRBV29-1; TRBD1 matches at 7 bases. This CDR3 spans 12 amino acids. Germline CDR1 SQVTM, CDR2 ANQGSEA. V was clipped by 5 bases and J by 1 base; unmatched bases: 1. The chain's CDR3 is CSVRQGNTEAFF. CDR3 nucleotide sequence: TGCAGCGTTCGACAGGGGAACACTGAAGCTTTCTTT.

This sequence joins TRBV18 and TRBJ2-2; D is ambiguous. Per germline, CDR1 KGHSH and CDR2 LQKENI. V lost 4 bases and J 1 base, leaving 7 bases between the germline ends. The CDR3 is 14 amino acids. This CDR3 is CASSRAENTGELFF. The CDR3 DNA is TGTGCCAGCTCACGGGCAGAGAACACCGGGGAGCTGTTTTTT. Supplemented by reference TRBV18 and TRBJ2-2, the full variable domain reads NAGVMQNPRHLVRRRGQEARLRCSPMKGHSHVYWYRQLPEEGLKFMVYLQKENIIDESGMPKERFSAEFPKEGPSILRIQQVVRGDSAAYFCASSRAENTGELFFGEGSRLTVL.